A single T cell receptor (beta chain) is shown here with its context. There are a few counts of this clonotype. Its antigen is currently not known. Base qualities are not recorded, but no much larger clone differs from it by a single base. The sample comes from a study of early T cells in non-severe SARS-CoV-2 infection listed by TCRdb under 2021. As for the study more broadly: TCR sequencing used bulk RNA from unsorted whole blood, so alpha and beta chains could not be paired.

General study outcomes and caveats: Matching against VDJdb was skewed toward anti-spike CD8 responses, likely underestimated virus-specific expansions, and missed private and CD4 specificities.

Libraries were built with 5' RACE. TCRdb lists the instrument as NextSeq 500. To correct for sequencing error and PCR bias, the TCR library protocol tagged individual cDNA molecules with unique molecular identifiers. Both TCR alpha and beta chains were sequenced, and tight co-correlation was observed between alpha and beta sequence abundances in each sample. The paper's processing steps were these. Decombinator V4 was used to perform V gene, J gene and CDR3 annotation of TCR sequences. Expanded TCRs were defined as changing significantly between any two time points under a Poisson model with p below 0.0001. Abundances of TCRs were expressed as counts per million after normalisation to the total number of TCRs sequenced in each sample. MAIT TCRs were defined by TRAV1-2 paired with TRAJ12, TRAJ20 or TRAJ33, and iNKT TCRs by TRAV10 paired with TRAJ18. VDJdb, accessed 1 November 2021, was searched for CMV, EBV and SARS-CoV-2 annotated TCRs, with TCRs annotated for multiple antigens excluded. The public reads were reanalyzed by TCRdb: fastp trimming at Q25, MiXCR alignment, in-frame beta chains only. Duplicate CDR3 protein sequences are folded into a single record with the most common DNA and genes. The V and J calls here are based on TCRdb, not the publication. The sample contains 80,000 to 100,000 distinct CDR3 sequences, about 14% of them found a single time. The leading ten clones occupy around 6.4% of the sample.

Including the terminal cysteine and phenylalanine, the CDR3 comprises 15 residues. The CDR3 DNA has 45 bases and is translated from base 1. CDR1 MNHEY and CDR2 SVGEGT are derived from the germline V gene. V is cut by 6 bases and J by 4 bases, and the space between the germline ends is 16 bases. This was a case-control study nested in a cohort of healthcare workers in London, UK, who had nasopharyngeal swab PCR tests and blood samples taken every week. Healthcare workers were enrolled in the week of the UK lockdown, from 23 to 31 March 2020, and were followed every week for up to roughly 16 weeks. Input material: whole blood. The clonotype originates from an adult who was a healthcare worker with PCR-confirmed SARS-CoV-2 infection or an uninfected control (not recorded which). The receptor chain draws on TRBV6-2 or TRBV6-3 and TRBJ2-1; the D gene cannot be named for sure. The DNA is as follows: TGTGCCAGCAGCTTCCGTGGGTTAGGGTACAATGAGCAGTTCTTC. Translated, this is CASSFRGLGYNEQFF.